These 3 T cell receptor beta chains were sequenced from one sample in a study of blood T cell repertoires in COVID-19. Method: immunoSEQ multiplex PCR; TCRdb's copy keeps in-frame clones and lacks some. Here the sample spans 100,000 or so clones, roughly 80% being singletons. Sequenced material: peripheral blood. The receptor set was obtained from a human donor in a cohort sampled during active COVID-19.

The chain joins TRBV10-1 to TRBJ1-2; D is unclear. Germline CDR1 reads WNHNN; CDR2 reads SYGVQD (reference sequence). The CDR3 extends over 13 amino acids. Trimming removed 3 bases from V and 8 bases from J, with 13 bases in between. CDR3 sequence: CASSDSRGAGYTF. The CDR3 DNA reads TGCGCCAGCAGTGATTCGCGAGGAGCGGGCTACACCTTC.

The chain uses TRBV4-1 and TRBJ2-1; a possible D gene is TRBD1 (6 bases). The V and J ends lost 1 base and 4 bases respectively, with 17 bases between them. Germline CDR1 reads MGHRA; CDR2 reads YSYEKL. This CDR3 is 17 amino acids long. This CDR3 reads CASSQAPQGHPYNEQFF. In nucleotides, the CDR3 is TGCGCCAGCAGCCAAGCCCCACAGGGCCATCCTTACAATGAGCAGTTCTTC.

This clone turned up a few times. This CDR3 is also generated by other DNA sequences in the sample. J is TRBJ2-5 and V is TRBV4-1; 10 bases are a match to TRBD1. Germline values: CDR1 MGHRA, CDR2 YSYEKL. The V gene end was trimmed by 1 base and the J gene end by 4 bases; junction bases not matched to a gene: 0. The CDR3 extends over 14 amino acids. The CDR3 protein is CASSQGTGGETQYF. The CDR3 DNA sequence: TGCGCCAGCAGCCAAGGGACAGGGGGAGAGACCCAGTACTTC.